This TCR beta chain was sequenced during a study of blood T cell repertoires in COVID-19. Study at large: PBMCs, B-cell-depleted T cells, or T cells were the source of the cDNA or gDNA that made up the material.

The sample holds a few counts of this clone. The CDR3 totals 15 residues. The V end was cut by 2 bases, the J end by 5 bases, with 13 bases between. CDR1 is WSHSY and CDR2 is SAAADI in the germline V gene. In the authors' methods: Reference gene primer amplification in the assay estimated nucleated cell counts. Clones were sequenced by immunoSEQ multiplex PCR, and TCRdb holds only the in-frame ones, with some missing. That table gives V, J and clone size, and the DNA gave D and trimming. The sample yields more than 200,000 clones, around 80% seen once. Sequencing was carried out using peripheral blood. The receptor was isolated from a man aged 40-50 years with active or convalescent COVID-19. The chain joins TRBV10-2 to TRBJ1-5; D perhaps matches TRBD1 (5 bases). CDR3 residues: CASSESGGGYQPQHF. The CDR3 nucleotides are TGCGCCAGCAGTGAGAGCGGGGGAGGATATCAGCCCCAGCATTTT.